What follows are 26 T cell receptor beta chains derived from one specimen sequenced in a study of cytomegalovirus exposure and HLA in healthy donors. The table came from immunoSEQ multiplex PCR; TCRdb's copy has only in-frame clones and leaves some out. This table holds over 150,000 clones, 85% to 90% found once. Sequenced material: PBMCs. The receptors originated from a human donor in good health.

The chain links TRBV7-2 to TRBJ2-7; 8 nucleotides agree with TRBD1. Germline V gene sequence: CDR1 SGHTA, CDR2 FQGNSA. Losses at the gene ends were 8 bases for V and 3 bases for J; bases not matched to a gene: 9. The CDR3 extends over 14 amino acids. CDR3 sequence reads: CASRNDRGVYEQYF. CDR3 DNA sequence: TGTGCCAGCCGTAATGACAGGGGAGTCTACGAGCAGTACTTC.

The chain uses TRBV6-5 and TRBJ1-1; 8 bases agree with TRBD1. Germline CDR1 MNHEY, CDR2 SVGAGI. Trimming took 5 bases from V and 2 from J; bases not matched to a gene: 4. The CDR3 covers 14 residues. CDR3 nucleotides: TGTGCCAGCAGTAGAGGACAGGGAAACACTGAAGCTTTCTTT. Encoded protein: CASSRGQGNTEAFF.

The chain has TRBV28 and TRBJ2-1; 12 nucleotides match TRBD1. Germline V gives CDR1 MDHEN, CDR2 SYDVKM. V lost 3 bases and J lost 9; bases outside the gene matches: 6. CDR3 length: 15 amino acids. CDR3 loop: CASSFRDRGHLEQFF. The CDR3 bases are TGTGCCAGCAGTTTTAGGGACAGGGGGCATCTTGAGCAGTTCTTC.

This chain uses TRBV18 with TRBJ1-1; tentative D call: TRBD1 (6 bases). V lost 4 bases and J lost 6, with 21 bases in between. This CDR3 comprises 16 residues. Per the germline V gene, CDR1 is KGHSH and CDR2 is LQKENI. CDR3 coding DNA: TGTGCCAGCTCACGACTACAGGGAAGTGTCGGGGCTGAAGCTTTCTTT. Amino acids: CASSRLQGSVGAEAFF.

This chain links TRBV9 with TRBJ2-3, with a tentative D call TRBD1 (6 bases). V dropped 4 bases and J dropped 0 bases, with 21 bases sitting between them. Germline lookup yields CDR1 SGDLS and CDR2 YYNGEE. The CDR3 has 18 amino acids. The CDR3: CASSTFFGGFPSTDTQYF. In nucleotides, the CDR3 is TGTGCCAGCAGCACCTTTTTTGGGGGCTTCCCTAGCACAGATACGCAGTATTTT.

This clone was observed once. The rearrangement uses TRBV30 and TRBJ2-1; 11 bases match TRBD2. The germline gives CDR1 GTSNPN, CDR2 SVGIG (reference sequence). The CDR3 has 15 residues. V shed 1 base and J 4 bases; nucleotides not matched to a gene: 3. The CDR3 DNA reads as TGTGCCTGGAGTGCGGGACTAGCGGAGTACAATGAGCAGTTCTTC. Residues: CAWSAGLAEYNEQFF.

Turning to this clone: One end of the junction varies from germline; a read error may be responsible. This chain links TRBV14 with TRBJ1-2; 12 nucleotides agree with TRBD1. The germline V gene has CDR1 SGHDN and CDR2 FVKESK. The CDR3 is 15 amino acids. CDR3 amino acids: CASSQNALGTGGNAF. The CDR3 bases are TGTGCCAGCAGCCAGAATGCATTAGGGACAGGGGGCAACGCCTTC.

The genes are TRBV5-3 and TRBJ1-1; unclear D gene. Being an ORF, TRBV5-3 has a function that is uncertain. The CDR3 spans 15 residues. Trimming left V 4 bases short and J 2 bases short, with 15 bases between. The DNA for the CDR3 is TGTGCCAGAAGCGTGGACCCTACTCAAAACACTGAAGCTTTCTTT. Translation: CARSVDPTQNTEAFF.

The chain recombines TRBV27 with TRBJ2-3; 7 nucleotides align to TRBD1. CDR1 is MNHEY and CDR2 is SMNVEV in the germline V gene (reference sequence). There are 14 residues in the CDR3. J lost 2 bases, V lost 7 bases, and 6 bases had no gene match. The CDR3 sequence: CASNRQGVTDTQYF. In DNA form, the CDR3 reads TGTGCCAGCAACCGACAGGGAGTCACAGATACGCAGTATTTT.

The sample holds one count of this clone. The chain is built from TRBV7-3 and TRBJ1-1; D ambiguous. Per germline, CDR1 SGHTA and CDR2 FQGTGA. The CDR3 spans 13 residues. V was cut by 2 bases and J by 5 bases, with 9 bases left in between. The DNA for the CDR3 is TGTGCCAGCAGCTTAGCCCCCAGAACTGAAGCTTTCTTT. Translated, it gives CASSLAPRTEAFF.

The chain is built from TRBV2 and TRBJ2-1; 8 bases fit TRBD1. This CDR3 has 15 residues. Germline V gives CDR1 SNHLY, CDR2 FYNNEI. Losses at the gene ends were 8 bases for V and 4 bases for J; bases not matched to a gene: 10. As DNA, the CDR3 is TGTGCCAGCGCCCTTAGAGGACAGGGATACAATGAGCAGTTCTTC. Amino acids: CASALRGQGYNEQFF.

The rearrangement links TRBV28 to TRBJ1-2; the D gene is possibly TRBD1 (5 bases). Germline V gene sequence: CDR1 MDHEN, CDR2 SYDVKM. The ends were cut back, 5 bases at V and 0 bases at J, with 19 bases in the middle. The CDR3 extends over 17 amino acids. The CDR3 DNA reads TGTGCCAGCAGTCGTGATCCGGATGGGGGGTCTAACTATGGCTACACCTTC. Residues: CASSRDPDGGSNYGYTF.

The gene calls are TRBV19 and TRBJ1-2; D is unclear. V lost 1 base to trimming and J lost 1 base, with 4 bases between them. Looked up from germline, CDR1 is LNHDA and CDR2 is SQIVND (reference sequence). The CDR3 has 13 amino acids. The CDR3 DNA is TGTGCCAGTAGTATAGGCGTTAACTATGGCTACACCTTC. It encodes CASSIGVNYGYTF.

CDR3 in amino acids: CASSEQGAQPQHF. CDR3 DNA sequence: TGTGCCAGCAGTGAACAGGGGGCTCAGCCCCAGCATTTT. This chain joins TRBV6-1 and TRBJ1-5, with 8 bases fitting TRBD1. Unmatched junction bases numbered 0, after V lost 2 bases and J lost 6 bases. The CDR3 contains 13 residues. Germline V gene sequence: CDR1 MNHNS, CDR2 SASEGT.

The chain recombines TRBV19 with TRBJ1-5; unclear D gene. CDR3 length: 13 residues. V was shortened by 5 bases and J by 9 bases, with 14 bases between the two germline ends. CDR1 is LNHDA and CDR2 is SQIVND in the germline V gene (reference sequence). The DNA of the CDR3 is TGTGCCAGTAGTCCAAACACCCGATCGCCCCAGCATTTT. Its protein product is CASSPNTRSPQHF.

This clone was seen a single time. CDR3 in amino acids: CATSLLAGVSTDTQYF. In DNA form, the CDR3 reads TGTGCCACCAGTCTTTTAGCGGGGGTTAGCACAGATACGCAGTATTTT. V and J are TRBV15 and TRBJ2-3, with 9 bases that match TRBD2. CDR1 and CDR2 (germline): LNHNV, YYDKDF (reference sequence). CDR3 length: 16 residues. The ends lost 6 bases at V and 0 bases at J; junction bases unmatched: 7.

V gene TRBV5-6 combines with J gene TRBJ1-1; D is unclear. Germline lookup yields CDR1 SGHDT and CDR2 YYEEEE. Trimming took off 5 bases at V and 4 bases at J, with 9 bases between the two ends. The CDR3 is 12 residues long. DNA for the CDR3: TGTGCCAGCAGTCTAGCAGCCACTGAAGCTTTCTTT. Encoded protein: CASSLAATEAFF.

V and J are TRBV15 and TRBJ1-5; no reliable D call. V was clipped by 8 bases and J by 2 bases, with 16 bases between them. There are 15 residues in the CDR3. CDR1 is LNHNV and CDR2 is YYDKDF in the germline V gene (reference sequence). CDR3 loop: CATHKIGEGNQPQHF. The CDR3 bases are TGTGCCACCCACAAAATAGGCGAGGGCAATCAGCCCCAGCATTTT.

This clone was counted a few times. V and J are TRBV7-9 and TRBJ1-2, with D perhaps matching TRBD1 (5 bases). The CDR3 has 15 amino acids. V lost 5 bases and J lost 8, with 21 bases in between. The germline gives CDR1 SEHNR, CDR2 FQNEAQ (reference sequence). The CDR3 region is CASSPQADSNSGYTF. DNA of the CDR3: TGTGCCAGCAGCCCACAGGCCGACAGTAACTCAGGCTACACCTTC. The complete variable domain, with remaining parts taken from reference TRBV7-9 and TRBJ1-2, reads DTGVSQNPRHKITKRGQNVTFRCDPISEHNRLYWYRQTLGQGPEFLTYFQNEAQLEKSRLLSDRFSAERPKGSFSTLEIQRTEQGDSAMYLCASSPQADSNSGYTFGSGTRLTVV.

This rearrangement joins TRBV6-6 to TRBJ2-1, with 8 nucleotides matching TRBD1. This CDR3 spans 15 amino acids. The germline gives CDR1 MNHNY, CDR2 SVGAGI (reference sequence). J lost 7 bases, V lost 5 bases, and 10 bases had no gene match. CDR3 coding DNA: TGTGCCAGCAGTGGCGCTCAGGGGGCGCGGAATGAGCAGTTCTTC. Residues: CASSGAQGARNEQFF.

The chain couples TRBV11-2 to TRBJ2-3; 7 bases fit TRBD2. The CDR3 runs to 15 residues. Germline values: CDR1 SGHAT, CDR2 FQNNGV. The V gene end was trimmed by 5 bases and the J gene end by 4 bases; junction bases not matched to a gene: 9. CDR3 DNA: TGTGCCAGCAGCCTCTCAGCGGGGAGGGCAGATACGCAGTATTTT. Protein: CASSLSAGRADTQYF.

V and J are TRBV12-5 and TRBJ1-2; D might be TRBD1 (5 bases). Germline CDR1 LGHNT, CDR2 FRNRAP. This CDR3 comprises 12 residues. The V gene lost 0 bases and the J gene lost 12 bases, with 11 bases spanning the gap. In nucleotides, the CDR3 is TGTGCTAGTGGTTTGGTAGGGGCTGTTCACACCTTC. This sequence encodes CASGLVGAVHTF. Using reference TRBV12-5 and TRBJ1-2 for the parts outside the CDR3, the full variable domain is DARVTQTPRHKVTEMGQEVTMRCQPILGHNTVFWYRQTMMQGLELLAYFRNRAPLDDSGMPKDRFSAEMPDATLATLKIQPSEPRDSAVYFCASGLVGAVHTFGSGTRLTVV.

V gene TRBV27 combines with J gene TRBJ1-2, with 10 bases aligning to TRBD1. The CDR3 consists of 12 residues. Losses at the gene ends were 10 bases for V and 4 bases for J; bases not matched to a gene: 3. The V gene's germline CDR1 is MNHEY and CDR2 SMNVEV (reference sequence). CDR3 nucleotide sequence: TGTGCCACGCGACAGGGGGCCTATGGCTACACCTTC. It codes for CATRQGAYGYTF.

J is TRBJ2-7 and V is TRBV9; 7 bases match TRBD1. With V trimmed by 4 bases and J by 5 bases, 6 bases remained unmatched. In germline, CDR1 is SGDLS, CDR2 YYNGEE. The CDR3 has 13 residues. This CDR3 is CASSRFTGDEQYF. The CDR3 DNA sequence: TGTGCCAGCAGCCGATTTACAGGGGACGAGCAGTACTTC.

The chain links TRBV7-2 to TRBJ2-2; D perhaps matches TRBD1 (6 bases). The CDR3 sequence is 17 residues long. V shed 4 bases and J shed 6 bases, with 21 bases lying between them. The germline V gene encodes CDR1 SGHTA and CDR2 FQGNSA. CDR3 sequence reads: CASSSHRVLVSSGELFF. In nucleotides, the CDR3 is TGTGCCAGCAGCTCACACAGGGTTTTGGTTTCCTCCGGGGAGCTGTTTTTT.

This clone was detected once. The chain uses TRBV5-4 and TRBJ2-1; 7 bases map to TRBD1. The germline gives CDR1 SGHNT, CDR2 YYREEE (reference sequence). J was trimmed by 4 bases and V by 0 bases; bases with no gene match: 4. The CDR3 totals 15 residues. Written as DNA, the CDR3 is TGTGCCAGCAGCTTGGGGACAGGTCAATACAATGAGCAGTTCTTC. It is translated as CASSLGTGQYNEQFF.